This is a list of T cell receptor beta chains from one sample in a study of graft-versus-host responses after intestinal transplantation. Libraries were prepared by immunoSEQ multiplex PCR; TCRdb keeps only in-frame clonotypes and omits some of them. The sample lists roughly 13,000 clones; about two fifths were seen once. Source: alloreactive CD8+ T cells from a mixed lymphocyte reaction culture, taken before intestinal transplant. The receptors were gathered from a human patient who received an intestinal transplant. CDR3s leave out the opening cysteine and the closing phenylalanine or tryptophan. A D gene is named only where the DNA matches it firmly.

v_call	j_call	d_call	cdr3_aa
TRBV30	TRBJ2-3	TRBD2	AWSGGGGGSLDTQY
TRBV9	TRBJ1-2	.	ASSEDEEELWLMGYT
TRBV13	TRBJ1-1	.	ASSEGYGTEAF
TRBV30	TRBJ1-2	TRBD1	AWSSGQINGYT
TRBV4-1	TRBJ2-7	TRBD2	ASSQVTSGTYEQY
TRBV18	TRBJ1-2	.	ASSSTRTRGRYGYT
TRBV5-1	TRBJ1-1	.	ASSLGWGHTEAF
TRBV9	TRBJ2-1	.	ASSVFDRDEQF
TRBV27	TRBJ2-7	.	ASSLSSSHEQY
TRBV27	TRBJ1-1	.	ASSFPGVAEAF
TRBV7-6	TRBJ2-7	.	ASSPRGSSYEQY
TRBV5-1	TRBJ2-7	TRBD2	ASRLRKRTSGKSYEQY
TRBV27	TRBJ1-6	.	ASSPGITLH
TRBV27	TRBJ1-3	.	ASSFVPPRIGNTIY
TRBV6-5	TRBJ1-1	TRBD1	ASSYLDRAGTEAF
TRBV9	TRBJ1-4	TRBD1	ASSPYRTGAANEKLF
TRBV11-2	TRBJ2-2	.	ASSLVGQGGTGELF
TRBV11-2	TRBJ2-3	.	ASSLELTDTQY
TRBV4-1	TRBJ2-1	.	ASSPWTEYNEQF
TRBV19	TRBJ2-3	TRBD2	ASSARLAGADTQY
TRBV21-1	TRBJ2-5	.	ASSPRDRGLGGIQETQY
TRBV2	TRBJ2-1	TRBD2	ASSAPGTSGGNEQF
TRBV5-6	TRBJ1-4	.	ASSLSGGEKLF
TRBV6-5	TRBJ2-2	TRBD1	ASSYFHRGETGELF
TRBV9	TRBJ2-1	TRBD2	ASSAGTSGYNEQF
TRBV4-1	TRBJ2-3	TRBD2	ASSQLAGGRTDTQY
TRBV7-9	TRBJ2-3	.	ASSSTSNTQY
TRBV27	TRBJ2-7	TRBD2	ASFSGGEQY
TRBV29-1	TRBJ1-3	.	SVIGGPLSSGNTIY
TRBV27	TRBJ2-7	.	ASSSLGAPYEQY
TRBV4-3	TRBJ1-1	.	ASSQDPAIPLDTMNTEAF
TRBV4-3	TRBJ1-1	.	ASSSPMTGEAF
TRBV2	TRBJ1-1	TRBD1	ASSDPGGNTEAF
TRBV6-1	TRBJ2-7	TRBD2	ASRLAGVSYEQY
TRBV6-6	TRBJ2-5	.	ASSPHGGETQY
TRBV5-8	TRBJ2-5	.	ASSASQETQY
TRBV14	TRBJ2-1	TRBD2	ASSQETPWASGHNEQF
TRBV6-5	TRBJ2-1	TRBD1	ASSYGQGEQF
TRBV4-3	TRBJ2-7	.	ASSQGGGGSYEQY